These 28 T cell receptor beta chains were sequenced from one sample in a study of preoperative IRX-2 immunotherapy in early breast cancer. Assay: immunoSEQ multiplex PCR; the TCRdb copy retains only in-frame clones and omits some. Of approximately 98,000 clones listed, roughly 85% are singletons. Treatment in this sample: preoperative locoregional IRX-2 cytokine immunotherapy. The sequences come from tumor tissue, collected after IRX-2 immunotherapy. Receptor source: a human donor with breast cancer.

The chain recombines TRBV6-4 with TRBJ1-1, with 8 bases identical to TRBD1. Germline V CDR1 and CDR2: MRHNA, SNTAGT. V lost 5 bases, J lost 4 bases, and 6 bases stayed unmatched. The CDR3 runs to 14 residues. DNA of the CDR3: TGTGCCAGCAGTTACGTACAGGGGGGCACTGAAGCTTTCTTT. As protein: CASSYVQGGTEAFF.

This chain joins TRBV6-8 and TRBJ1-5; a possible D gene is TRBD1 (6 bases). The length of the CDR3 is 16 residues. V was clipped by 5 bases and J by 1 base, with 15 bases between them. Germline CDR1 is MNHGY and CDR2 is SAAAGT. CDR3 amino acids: CASSDGRGMSNQPQHF. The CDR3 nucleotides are TGTGCCAGCAGTGACGGCAGGGGAATGAGCAATCAGCCCCAGCATTTT.

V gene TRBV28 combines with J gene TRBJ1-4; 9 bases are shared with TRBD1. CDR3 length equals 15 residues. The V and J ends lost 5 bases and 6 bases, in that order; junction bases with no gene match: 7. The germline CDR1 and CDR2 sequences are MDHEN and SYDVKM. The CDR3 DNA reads TGTGCCAGCAGTGGGGCAGGACAGGGGTATGAAAAACTGTTTTTT. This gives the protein CASSGAGQGYEKLFF.

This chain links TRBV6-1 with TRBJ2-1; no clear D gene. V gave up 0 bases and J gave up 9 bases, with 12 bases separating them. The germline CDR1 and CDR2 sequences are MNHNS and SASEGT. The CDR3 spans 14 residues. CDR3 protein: CASSEAWSSGEQFF. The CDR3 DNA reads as TGTGCCAGCAGTGAAGCGTGGTCTTCGGGTGAGCAGTTCTTC.

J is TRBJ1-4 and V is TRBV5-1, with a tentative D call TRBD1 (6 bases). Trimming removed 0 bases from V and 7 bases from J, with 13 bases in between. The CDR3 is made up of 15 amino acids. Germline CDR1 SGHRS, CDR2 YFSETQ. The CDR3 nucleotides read TGCGCCAGCAGCTTGGAGGGGGGTTTGGGTGAAAAACTGTTTTTT. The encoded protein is CASSLEGGLGEKLFF.

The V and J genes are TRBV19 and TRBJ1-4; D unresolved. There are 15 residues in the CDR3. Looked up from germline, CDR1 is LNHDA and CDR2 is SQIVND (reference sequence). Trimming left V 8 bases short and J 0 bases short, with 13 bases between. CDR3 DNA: TGTGCCAGTCACCGGGTCCTCACAACTAATGAAAAACTGTTTTTT. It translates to CASHRVLTTNEKLFF.

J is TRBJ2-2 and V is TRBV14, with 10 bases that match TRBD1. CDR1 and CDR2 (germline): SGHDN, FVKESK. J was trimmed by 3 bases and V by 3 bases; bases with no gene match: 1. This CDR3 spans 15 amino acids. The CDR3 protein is CASSQTGGHTGELFF. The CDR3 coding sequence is TGTGCCAGCAGCCAGACAGGGGGCCACACCGGGGAGCTGTTTTTT. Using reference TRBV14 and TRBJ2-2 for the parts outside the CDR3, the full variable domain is EAGVTQFPSHSVIEKGQTVTLRCDPISGHDNLYWYRRVMGKEIKFLLHFVKESKQDESGMPNNRFLAERTGGTYSTLKVQPAELEDSGVYFCASSQTGGHTGELFFGEGSRLTVL.

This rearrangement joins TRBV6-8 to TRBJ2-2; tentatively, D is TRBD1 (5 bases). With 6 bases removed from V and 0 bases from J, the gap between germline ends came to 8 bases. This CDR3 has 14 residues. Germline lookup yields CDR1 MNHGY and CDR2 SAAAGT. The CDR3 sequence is CASRRTTNTGELFF. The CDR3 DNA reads TGTGCCAGCAGGCGGACAACGAACACCGGGGAGCTGTTTTTT.

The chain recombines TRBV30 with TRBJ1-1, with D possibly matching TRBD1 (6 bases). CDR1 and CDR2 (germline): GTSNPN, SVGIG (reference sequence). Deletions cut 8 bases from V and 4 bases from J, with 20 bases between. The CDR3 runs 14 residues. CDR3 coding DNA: TGTGCCAGCGGACTAAGGGGGGCAAGCACTGAAGCTTTCTTT. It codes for CASGLRGASTEAFF.

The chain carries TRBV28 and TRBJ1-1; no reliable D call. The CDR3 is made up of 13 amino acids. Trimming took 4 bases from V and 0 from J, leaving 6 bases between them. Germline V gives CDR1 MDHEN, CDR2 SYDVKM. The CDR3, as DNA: TGTGCCAGCAGTTCTAACATGAACACTGAAGCTTTCTTT. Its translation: CASSSNMNTEAFF.

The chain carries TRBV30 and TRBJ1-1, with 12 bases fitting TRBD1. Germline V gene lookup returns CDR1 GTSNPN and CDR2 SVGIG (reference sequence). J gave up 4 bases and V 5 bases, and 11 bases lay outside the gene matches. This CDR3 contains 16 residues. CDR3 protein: CAWEDWDRGRSTEAFF. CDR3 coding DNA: TGTGCCTGGGAAGATTGGGACAGGGGGCGAAGCACTGAAGCTTTCTTT. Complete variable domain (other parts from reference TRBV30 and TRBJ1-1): SQTIHQWPATLVQPVGSPLSLECTVEGTSNPNLYWYRQAAGRGLQLLFYSVGIGQISSEVPQNLSASRPQDRQFILSSKKLLLSDSGFYLCAWEDWDRGRSTEAFFGQGTRLTVV.

The DNA of the CDR3 is TGTGCCTGGAACGAGGGATTCCACTATGGCTACACCTTC. Translating gives CAWNEGFHYGYTF. The chain recombines TRBV30 with TRBJ1-2; D not certain. Germline CDR1 is GTSNPN and CDR2 is SVGIG (reference sequence). Trimming shortened V by 4 bases and J by 3 bases, and 12 bases separated the two germline ends. The CDR3 has 13 residues.

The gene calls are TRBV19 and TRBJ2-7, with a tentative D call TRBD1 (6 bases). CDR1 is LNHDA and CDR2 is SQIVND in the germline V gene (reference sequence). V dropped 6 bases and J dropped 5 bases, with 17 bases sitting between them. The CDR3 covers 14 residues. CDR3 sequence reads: CASSSTFRDNEQYF. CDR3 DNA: TGTGCCAGTAGCTCGACGTTTAGGGACAACGAGCAGTACTTC.

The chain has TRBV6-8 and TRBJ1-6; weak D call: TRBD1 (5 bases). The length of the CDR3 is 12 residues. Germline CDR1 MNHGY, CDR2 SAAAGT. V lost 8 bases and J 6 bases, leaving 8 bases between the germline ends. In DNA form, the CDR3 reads TGTGCCAGCCGTGACAGTAATTCACCCCTCCACTTT. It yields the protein CASRDSNSPLHF.

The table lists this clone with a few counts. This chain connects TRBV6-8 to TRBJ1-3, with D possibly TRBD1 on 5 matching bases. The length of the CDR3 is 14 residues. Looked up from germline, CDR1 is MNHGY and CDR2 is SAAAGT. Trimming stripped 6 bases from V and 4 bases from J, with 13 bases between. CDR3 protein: CASSPVAGGNTIYF. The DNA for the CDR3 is TGTGCCAGCAGCCCCGTTGCAGGGGGAAACACCATATATTTT.

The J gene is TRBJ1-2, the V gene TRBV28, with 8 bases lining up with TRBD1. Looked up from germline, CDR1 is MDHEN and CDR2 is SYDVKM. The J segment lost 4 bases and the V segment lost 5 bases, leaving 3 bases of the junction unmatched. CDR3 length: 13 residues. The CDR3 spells CASSRTGRYGYTF. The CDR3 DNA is TGTGCCAGCAGTCGGACAGGGCGCTATGGCTACACCTTC.

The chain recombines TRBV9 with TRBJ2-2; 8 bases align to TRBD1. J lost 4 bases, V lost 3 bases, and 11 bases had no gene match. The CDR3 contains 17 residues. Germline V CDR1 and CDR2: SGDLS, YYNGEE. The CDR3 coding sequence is TGTGCCAGCAGCGCGCCCCAGGGGGCGCGGGGCACCGGGGAGCTGTTTTTT. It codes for CASSAPQGARGTGELFF.

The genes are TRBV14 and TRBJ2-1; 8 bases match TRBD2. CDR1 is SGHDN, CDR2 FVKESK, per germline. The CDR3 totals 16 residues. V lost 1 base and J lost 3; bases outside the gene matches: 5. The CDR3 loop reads CASSQVAGLLYNEQFF. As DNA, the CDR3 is TGTGCCAGCAGCCAAGTAGCGGGGTTGCTCTACAATGAGCAGTTCTTC.

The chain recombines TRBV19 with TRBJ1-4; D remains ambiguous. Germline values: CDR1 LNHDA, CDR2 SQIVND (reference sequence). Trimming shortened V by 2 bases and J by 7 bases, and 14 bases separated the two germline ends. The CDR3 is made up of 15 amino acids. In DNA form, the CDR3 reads TGTGCCAGTAGTATAACAGCAGACCTTGCTGAAAAACTGTTTTTT. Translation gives CASSITADLAEKLFF.

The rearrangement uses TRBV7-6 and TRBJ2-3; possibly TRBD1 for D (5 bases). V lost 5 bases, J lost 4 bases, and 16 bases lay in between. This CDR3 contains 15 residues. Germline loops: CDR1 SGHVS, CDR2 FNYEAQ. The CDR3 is CASSPDAVGADTQYF. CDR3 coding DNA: TGTGCCAGCAGCCCCGACGCAGTAGGGGCAGATACGCAGTATTTT.

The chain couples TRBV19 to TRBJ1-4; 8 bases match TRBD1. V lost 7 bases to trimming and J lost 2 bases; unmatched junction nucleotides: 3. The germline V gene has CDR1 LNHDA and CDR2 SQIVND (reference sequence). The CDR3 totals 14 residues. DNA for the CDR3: TGTGCCAGTACCCGGACAGGGACTAATGAAAAACTGTTTTTT. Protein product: CASTRTGTNEKLFF. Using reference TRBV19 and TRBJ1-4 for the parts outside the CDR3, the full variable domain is DGGITQSPKYLFRKEGQNVTLSCEQNLNHDAMYWYRQDPGQGLRLIYYSQIVNDFQKGDIAEGYSVSREKKESFPLTVTSAQKNPTAFYLCASTRTGTNEKLFFGSGTQLSVL.

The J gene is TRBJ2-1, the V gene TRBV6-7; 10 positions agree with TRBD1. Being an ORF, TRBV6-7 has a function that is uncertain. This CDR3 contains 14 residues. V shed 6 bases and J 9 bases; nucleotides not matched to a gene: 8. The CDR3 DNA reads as TGTGCCAGCAGCTGGACAGGGGGGTCATTTGAGCAGTTCTTC. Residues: CASSWTGGSFEQFF.

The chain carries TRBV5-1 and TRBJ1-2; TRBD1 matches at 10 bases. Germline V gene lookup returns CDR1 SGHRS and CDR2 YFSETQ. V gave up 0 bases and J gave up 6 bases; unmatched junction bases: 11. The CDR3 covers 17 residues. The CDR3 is CASSLESRGQGTDGYTF. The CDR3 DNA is TGCGCCAGCAGCTTGGAATCGAGGGGACAGGGGACTGATGGCTACACCTTC.

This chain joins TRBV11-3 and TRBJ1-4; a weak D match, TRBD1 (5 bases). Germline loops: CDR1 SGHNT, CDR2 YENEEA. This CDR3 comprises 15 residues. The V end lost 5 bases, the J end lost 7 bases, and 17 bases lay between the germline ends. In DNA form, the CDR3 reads TGTGCCAGCAGCGCGGAAGGAAGAGGGGTTGAAAAACTGTTTTTT. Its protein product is CASSAEGRGVEKLFF.

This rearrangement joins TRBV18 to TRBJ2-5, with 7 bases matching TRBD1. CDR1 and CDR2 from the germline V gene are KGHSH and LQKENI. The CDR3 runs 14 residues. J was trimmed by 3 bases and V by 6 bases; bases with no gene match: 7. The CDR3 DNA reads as TGTGCCAGCTCGCACAGGGGTGTAGAAGAGACCCAGTACTTC. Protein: CASSHRGVEETQYF.

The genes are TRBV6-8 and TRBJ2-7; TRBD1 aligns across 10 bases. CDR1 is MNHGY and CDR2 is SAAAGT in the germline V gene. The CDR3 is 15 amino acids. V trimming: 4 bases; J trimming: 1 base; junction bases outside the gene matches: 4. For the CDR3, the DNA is TGTGCCAGCAGTTCCCGGGACAGGGGTTCCTACGAGCAGTACTTC. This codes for CASSSRDRGSYEQYF.

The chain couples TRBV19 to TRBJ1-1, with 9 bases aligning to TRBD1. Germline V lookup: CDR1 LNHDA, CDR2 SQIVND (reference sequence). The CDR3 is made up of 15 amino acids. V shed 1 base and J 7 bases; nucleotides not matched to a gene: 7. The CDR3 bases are TGTGCCAGTAGTATAGCTGGGACAGGGCAATATGAAGCTTTCTTT. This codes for CASSIAGTGQYEAFF.

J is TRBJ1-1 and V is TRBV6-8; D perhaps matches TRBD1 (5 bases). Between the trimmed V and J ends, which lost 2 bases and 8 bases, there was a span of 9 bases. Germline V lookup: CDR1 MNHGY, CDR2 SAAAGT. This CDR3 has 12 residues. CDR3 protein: CASSYRRTEAFF. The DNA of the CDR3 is TGTGCCAGCAGTTACCGAAGGACAGAAGCTTTCTTT.